The next 10 T cell receptor beta chains were all read from a single sample in a study of technical replicates of blood from a few donors. Clones were sequenced by immunoSEQ multiplex PCR, and TCRdb holds only the in-frame ones, with some missing. The sample contains roughly 71,000 clones, 90% to 95% of which appear only once. Sequencing was performed on T cells isolated from PBMCs. These receptors were taken from a human donor in good health.

The gene calls are TRBV28 and TRBJ1-2; a possible D gene is TRBD1 (5 bases). The V gene's germline CDR1 is MDHEN and CDR2 SYDVKM. Trimming left V 5 bases short and J 6 bases short, with 19 bases between. There are 15 residues in the CDR3. CDR3 protein: CASSPGDRERDGYTF. The CDR3 coding sequence is TGTGCCAGCAGTCCGGGGGACCGAGAACGGGATGGCTACACCTTC.

This chain joins TRBV7-8 and TRBJ2-7; 7 bases are shared with TRBD1. The CDR3 sequence is 11 residues long. Trimming took 7 bases from V and 6 from J; bases not matched to a gene: 3. Per the germline V gene, CDR1 is SGHVS and CDR2 is FQNEAQ. CDR3 amino acids: CASNRDSEQYF. CDR3 in DNA: TGTGCCAGCAACCGGGACAGCGAGCAGTACTTC.

This clone was recorded only once. V usage is TRBV11-2 and J usage is TRBJ2-3, with D unclear. V lost 1 base, J lost 7 bases, and 9 bases lay in between. This CDR3 has 13 residues. CDR1 and CDR2 from the germline V gene are SGHAT and FQNNGV. The CDR3 coding sequence is TGTGCCAGCAGCTTAGCATTTCACAATACGCAGTATTTT. Its translation: CASSLAFHNTQYF. Full variable domain (missing parts from reference TRBV11-2 and TRBJ2-3): EAGVAQSPRYKIIEKRQSVAFWCNPISGHATLYWYQQILGQGPKLLIQFQNNGVVDDSQLPKDRFSAERLKGVDSTLKIQPAKLEDSAVYLCASSLAFHNTQYFGPGTRLTVL.

The rearrangement links TRBV7-9 to TRBJ2-3, with 7 bases matching TRBD2. The CDR3 covers 17 residues. Trimming cost V 1 base and J 1 base; bases outside gene matches: 8. Germline-derived CDR1 and CDR2 are SEHNR and FQNEAQ (reference sequence). The DNA of the CDR3 is TGTGCCAGCAGCTTAGGGTGGGAGGGCCCCGGCACAGATACGCAGTATTTT. Amino acid sequence: CASSLGWEGPGTDTQYF.

The gene calls are TRBV27 and TRBJ1-1, with 10 bases fitting TRBD1. CDR3 length: 15 amino acids. Trimming cost V 6 bases and J 2 bases; bases outside gene matches: 6. Germline values: CDR1 MNHEY, CDR2 SMNVEV (reference sequence). The CDR3 DNA is TGTGCCAGCAGGGCTTCGACAGGGGGCAACACTGAAGCTTTCTTT. Translating it yields CASRASTGGNTEAFF.

This chain uses TRBV19 with TRBJ2-5, with D possibly matching TRBD1 (5 bases). Per germline, CDR1 LNHDA and CDR2 SQIVND (reference sequence). The CDR3 contains 13 residues. Trimming removed 5 bases at V and 4 bases at J, with 11 bases between. Here the CDR3 DNA reads TGTGCCAGTAGTTCAGGGTTAGGAGAGACCCAGTACTTC. Translation: CASSSGLGETQYF. The entire variable domain, with the rest obtained from reference TRBV19 and TRBJ2-5, is as follows: DGGITQSPKYLFRKEGQNVTLSCEQNLNHDAMYWYRQDPGQGLRLIYYSQIVNDFQKGDIAEGYSVSREKKESFPLTVTSAQKNPTAFYLCASSSGLGETQYFGPGTRLLVL.

The chain is built from TRBV6-1 and TRBJ1-5; D remains unclear. V was pared by 6 bases and J by 0 bases, with 6 bases between. The germline CDR1 and CDR2 sequences are MNHNS and SASEGT. The CDR3 length is 13 residues. The CDR3 loop reads CASRPYSNQPQHF. As DNA, the CDR3 is TGTGCCAGCAGGCCCTATAGCAATCAGCCCCAGCATTTT.

The V gene is TRBV19, the J gene TRBJ2-3; the D is unclear. The V gene lost 2 bases and the J gene lost 5 bases, with 5 bases spanning the gap. The CDR3 has 12 residues. The germline gives CDR1 LNHDA, CDR2 SQIVND (reference sequence). CDR3 nucleotide sequence: TGTGCCAGTAGTATACTCGGAGATACGCAGTATTTT. Translation gives CASSILGDTQYF.

V gene TRBV5-4 combines with J gene TRBJ1-2, with D unclear. The CDR3 is 13 residues long. V gave up 6 bases and J gave up 2 bases, with 11 bases separating them. CDR1 is SGHNT, CDR2 YYREEE, per germline (reference sequence). CDR3 DNA sequence: TGTGCCAGCACCGTACAGAGCAACTATGGCTACACCTTC. It encodes CASTVQSNYGYTF. Together with reference TRBV5-4 and TRBJ1-2, the CDR3 gives the full variable domain: ETGVTQSPTHLIKTRGQQVTLRCSSQSGHNTVSWYQQALGQGPQFIFQYYREEENGRGNFPPRFSGLQFPNYSSELNVNALELDDSALYLCASTVQSNYGYTFGSGTRLTVV.

V and J are TRBV30 and TRBJ1-1, with a tentative D call TRBD1 (5 bases). Trimming cost V 0 bases and J 7 bases, with 12 bases left between them. The CDR3 is 13 residues long. From germline, CDR1 is GTSNPN and CDR2 SVGIG (reference sequence). CDR3 DNA sequence: TGTGCCTGGAGTGTGGACAATGAGAGTGAAGCTTTCTTT. Translated, it gives CAWSVDNESEAFF. Using reference TRBV30 and TRBJ1-1 for the parts outside the CDR3, the full variable domain is SQTIHQWPATLVQPVGSPLSLECTVEGTSNPNLYWYRQAAGRGLQLLFYSVGIGQISSEVPQNLSASRPQDRQFILSSKKLLLSDSGFYLCAWSVDNESEAFFGQGTRLTVV.